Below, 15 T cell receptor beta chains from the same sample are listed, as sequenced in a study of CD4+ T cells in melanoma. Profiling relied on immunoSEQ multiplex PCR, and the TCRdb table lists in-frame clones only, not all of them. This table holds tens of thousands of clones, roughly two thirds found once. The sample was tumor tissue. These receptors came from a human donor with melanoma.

CDR3 bases: TGTGCCAGCAGCTTGTGGAACATTGAAAAACTGTTTTTT. It codes for CASSLWNIEKLFF. V and J are TRBV5-6 and TRBJ1-4; D ambiguous. CDR1 SGHDT and CDR2 YYEEEE come from the germline V gene. Trimming stripped 1 base from V and 7 bases from J, with 8 bases between. The CDR3 covers 13 residues.

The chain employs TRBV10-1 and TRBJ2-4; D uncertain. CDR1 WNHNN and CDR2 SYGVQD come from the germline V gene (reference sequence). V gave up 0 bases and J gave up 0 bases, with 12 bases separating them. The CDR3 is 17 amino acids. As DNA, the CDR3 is TGCGCCAGCAGTGAGTCGAACCGCGTCTTAGCCAAAAACATTCAGTACTTC. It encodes CASSESNRVLAKNIQYF.

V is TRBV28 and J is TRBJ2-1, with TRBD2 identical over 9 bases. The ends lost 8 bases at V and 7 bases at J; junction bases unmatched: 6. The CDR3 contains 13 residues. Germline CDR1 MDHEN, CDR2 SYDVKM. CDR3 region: CASCGGGSNEQFF. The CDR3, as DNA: TGTGCCAGCTGCGGGGGGGGCTCAAATGAGCAGTTCTTC.

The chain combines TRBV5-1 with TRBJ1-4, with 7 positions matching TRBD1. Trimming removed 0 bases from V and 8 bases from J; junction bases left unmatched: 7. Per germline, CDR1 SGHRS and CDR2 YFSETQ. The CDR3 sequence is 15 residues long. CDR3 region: CASSLEGGAGEKLFF. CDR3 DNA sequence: TGCGCCAGCAGCTTGGAAGGGGGCGCAGGGGAAAAACTGTTTTTT.

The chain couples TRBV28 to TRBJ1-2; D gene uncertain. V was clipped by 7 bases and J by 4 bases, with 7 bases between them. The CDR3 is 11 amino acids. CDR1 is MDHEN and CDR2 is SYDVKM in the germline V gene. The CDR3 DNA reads TGTGCCAGCACCCCCGGCTATGGCTACACCTTC. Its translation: CASTPGYGYTF.

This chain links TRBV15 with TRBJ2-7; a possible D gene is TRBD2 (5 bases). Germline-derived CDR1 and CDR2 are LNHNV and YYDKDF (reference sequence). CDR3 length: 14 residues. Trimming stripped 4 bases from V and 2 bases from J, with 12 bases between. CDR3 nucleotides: TGTGCCACCAGCAACCTTCCGGGAACCTACGAGCAGTACTTC. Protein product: CATSNLPGTYEQYF.

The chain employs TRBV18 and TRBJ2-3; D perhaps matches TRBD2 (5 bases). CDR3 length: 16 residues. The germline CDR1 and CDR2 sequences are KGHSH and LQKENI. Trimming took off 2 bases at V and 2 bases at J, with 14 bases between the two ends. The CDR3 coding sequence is TGTGCCAGCTCACCATTAGGGAGCGGATACACAGATACGCAGTATTTT. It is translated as CASSPLGSGYTDTQYF.

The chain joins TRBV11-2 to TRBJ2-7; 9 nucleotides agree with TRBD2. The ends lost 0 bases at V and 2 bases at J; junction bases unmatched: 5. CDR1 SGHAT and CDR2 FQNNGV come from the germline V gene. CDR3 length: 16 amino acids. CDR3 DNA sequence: TGTGCCAGCAGCTTAGAACCGACTAGCGGCACCTACGAGCAGTACTTC. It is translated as CASSLEPTSGTYEQYF.

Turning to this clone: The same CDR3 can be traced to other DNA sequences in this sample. The CDR3 region has the DNA TGCAGTGCTGGACCGTACAATGAGCAGTTCTTC. Protein product: CSAGPYNEQFF. The chain combines TRBV20-1 with TRBJ2-1; D unresolved. Per the germline V gene, CDR1 is DFQATT and CDR2 is SNEGSKA (reference sequence). V was pared by 5 bases and J by 4 bases, with 6 bases between. The CDR3 spans 11 residues.

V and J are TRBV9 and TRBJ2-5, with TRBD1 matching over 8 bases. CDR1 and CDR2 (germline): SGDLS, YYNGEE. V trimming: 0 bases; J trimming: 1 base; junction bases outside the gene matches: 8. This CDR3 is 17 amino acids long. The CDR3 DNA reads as TGTGCCAGCAGCGTAGAAGGGGGACAGGTAGGCCAAGAGACCCAGTACTTC. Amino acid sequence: CASSVEGGQVGQETQYF.

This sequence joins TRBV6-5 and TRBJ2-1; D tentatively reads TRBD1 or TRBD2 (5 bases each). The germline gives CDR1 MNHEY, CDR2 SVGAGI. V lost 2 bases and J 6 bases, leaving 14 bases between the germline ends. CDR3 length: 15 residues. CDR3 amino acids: CASSYGGPTSNEQFF. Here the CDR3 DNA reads TGTGCCAGCAGTTACGGGGGACCCACCTCCAATGAGCAGTTCTTC.

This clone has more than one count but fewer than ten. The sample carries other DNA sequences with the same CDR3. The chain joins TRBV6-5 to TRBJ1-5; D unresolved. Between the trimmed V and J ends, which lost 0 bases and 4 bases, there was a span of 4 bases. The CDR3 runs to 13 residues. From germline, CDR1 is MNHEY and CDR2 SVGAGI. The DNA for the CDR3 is TGTGCCAGCAGTTACTCACGGAATCAGCCCCAGCATTTT. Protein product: CASSYSRNQPQHF.

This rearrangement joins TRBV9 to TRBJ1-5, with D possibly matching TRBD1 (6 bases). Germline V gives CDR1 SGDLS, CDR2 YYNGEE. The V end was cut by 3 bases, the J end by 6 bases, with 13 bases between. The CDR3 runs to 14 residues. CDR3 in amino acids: CASSAGATLQPQHF. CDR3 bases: TGTGCCAGCAGCGCGGGGGCTACTCTTCAGCCCCAGCATTTT.

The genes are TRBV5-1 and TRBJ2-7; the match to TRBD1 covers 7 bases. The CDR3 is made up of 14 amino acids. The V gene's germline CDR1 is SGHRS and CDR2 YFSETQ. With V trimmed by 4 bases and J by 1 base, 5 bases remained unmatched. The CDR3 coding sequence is TGCGCCAGCAGCCGGGCAGGGGGTTCCTACGAGCAGTACTTC. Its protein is CASSRAGGSYEQYF.

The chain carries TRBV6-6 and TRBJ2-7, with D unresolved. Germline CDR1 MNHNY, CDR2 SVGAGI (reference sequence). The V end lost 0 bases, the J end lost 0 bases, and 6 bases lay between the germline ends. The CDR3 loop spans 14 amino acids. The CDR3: CASSYSSLSYEQYF. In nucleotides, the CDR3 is TGTGCCAGCAGTTACTCTTCCCTCTCCTACGAGCAGTACTTC.